One and the same sample provided the 6 T cell receptor beta chains below, sequenced in a study of shared clonotypes between healthy human individuals. Repertoires were generated with immunoSEQ multiplex PCR, while TCRdb's copy carries only in-frame clones and drops some. The sample records approximately 350,000 clones, around 72% being singletons. Sequences were obtained from memory CD4+ T cells sorted from blood. Subset meaning: CD45RA-negative fraction. The receptors originated from a man aged 25 to 45 in good health.

This clone was observed a few times. The chain recombines TRBV7-9 with TRBJ2-7; 9 bases are a match to TRBD2. Germline lookup yields CDR1 SEHNR and CDR2 FQNEAQ (reference sequence). V lost 7 bases to trimming and J lost 1 base; unmatched junction nucleotides: 17. CDR3 size: 18 residues. The CDR3 sequence: CASTDQAFSGRRSYEQYF. CDR3 sequence (DNA): TGTGCCAGCACCGATCAGGCATTTAGCGGGAGAAGGTCCTACGAGCAGTACTTC. The variable domain in full, with the rest retrieved from reference TRBV7-9 and TRBJ2-7, is DTGVSQNPRHKITKRGQNVTFRCDPISEHNRLYWYRQTLGQGPEFLTYFQNEAQLEKSRLLSDRFSAERPKGSFSTLEIQRTEQGDSAMYLCASTDQAFSGRRSYEQYFGPGTRLTVT.

V gene TRBV15 combines with J gene TRBJ2-1; 8 bases fit TRBD2. CDR1 is LNHNV and CDR2 is YYDKDF in the germline V gene (reference sequence). J gave up 0 bases and V 2 bases, and 15 bases lay outside the gene matches. This CDR3 spans 20 amino acids. The CDR3 sequence is CATSRPWNSGVSSSYNEQFF. In nucleotides, the CDR3 is TGTGCCACCAGCAGACCGTGGAATAGCGGGGTATCAAGCTCCTACAATGAGCAGTTCTTC. The variable domain in full, completed from reference TRBV15 and TRBJ2-1, reads DAMVIQNPRYQVTQFGKPVTLSCSQTLNHNVMYWYQQKSSQAPKLLFHYYDKDFNNEADTPDNFQSRRPNTSFCFLDIRSPGLGDTAMYLCATSRPWNSGVSSSYNEQFFGPGTRLTVL.

As concerns this clone: A read error may account for a junction end that differs from germline. The chain couples TRBV7-7 to TRBJ2-5, with TRBD2 matching over 8 bases. The CDR3 has 15 residues. Germline V gives CDR1 SSHAT, CDR2 FNYEAQ (reference sequence). CDR3: CASSRGGREAETQYF. The CDR3 DNA follows: TGTGCTAGCAGCCGGGGGGGTAGGGAAGCAGAGACCCAGTACTTC. The whole variable domain, filled in from reference TRBV7-7 and TRBJ2-5, reads GAGVSQSPRYKVTKRGQDVTLRCDPISSHATLYWYQQALGQGPEFLTYFNYEAQPDKSGLPSDRFSAERPEGSISTLTIQRTEQRDSAMYRCASSRGGREAETQYFGPGTRLLVL.

The chain combines TRBV5-6 with TRBJ2-2; D gene ambiguous. Germline V lookup: CDR1 SGHDT, CDR2 YYEEEE. V lost 0 bases, J lost 1 base, and 16 bases lay in between. The CDR3 contains 18 residues. The CDR3 is CASSLVQLGRGNTGELFF. CDR3 DNA: TGTGCCAGCAGCTTGGTCCAATTAGGGCGAGGGAACACCGGGGAGCTGTTTTTT.

This clone was recorded only once. J is TRBJ2-7 and V is TRBV20-1, with D unresolved. This CDR3 region has 11 residues. The germline V and J ends were trimmed by 6 bases and 5 bases, with 11 bases remaining between them. CDR1 is DFQATT, CDR2 SNEGSKA, per germline (reference sequence). CDR3 sequence (DNA): TGCAGTGCAGAGACCTTTGACGAGCAGTACTTC. Amino acid sequence: CSAETFDEQYF.

The chain recombines TRBV7-2 with TRBJ2-1; perhaps TRBD1 as D (6 bases). V lost 5 bases and J lost 0, with 11 bases in between. The CDR3 is 15 amino acids. Germline V gene sequence: CDR1 SGHTA, CDR2 FQGNSA. CDR3 nucleotide sequence: TGTGCCAGCAGCATAACAGGGAACTCCTACAATGAGCAGTTCTTC. Translating gives CASSITGNSYNEQFF.